The next 29 T cell receptor beta chains were all read from a single sample in a study of blood T cell repertoires in COVID-19. Produced via immunoSEQ multiplex PCR; TCRdb's table is partial and in-frame only. This sample carries 65,000 to 75,000 clones, approximately 80% of them seen once, and the ten largest clones take less than 15%. Sequenced material: peripheral blood. These receptors all come from a human donor in a cohort sampled during active COVID-19.

The chain uses TRBV6-2 or TRBV6-3 and TRBJ2-3, with TRBD2 matching 9 bases. V shed 0 bases, J shed 1 base, and the junction held 11 bases outside the gene matches. The CDR3 loop spans 19 amino acids. CDR1 is MNHEY, CDR2 SVGEGT, per germline. CDR3 residues: CASSYSGSGGTPRTDTQYF. CDR3 nucleotides: TGTGCCAGCAGTTACTCTGGTAGCGGGGGTACTCCTCGCACAGATACGCAGTATTTT.

This rearrangement joins TRBV19 to TRBJ2-2; 8 bases fit TRBD2. This CDR3 is 15 amino acids long. Unmatched junction bases numbered 9, after V lost 8 bases and J lost 4 bases. Germline V gene lookup returns CDR1 LNHDA and CDR2 SQIVND (reference sequence). The CDR3 reads CASSTSVRTTGELFF. The CDR3 DNA follows: TGTGCCAGTTCGACTAGCGTAAGAACCACCGGGGAGCTGTTTTTT. The entire variable domain, with the rest obtained from reference TRBV19 and TRBJ2-2, is as follows: DGGITQSPKYLFRKEGQNVTLSCEQNLNHDAMYWYRQDPGQGLRLIYYSQIVNDFQKGDIAEGYSVSREKKESFPLTVTSAQKNPTAFYLCASSTSVRTTGELFFGEGSRLTVL.

Only one count was recorded for this clone. The chain employs TRBV19 and TRBJ2-7; D may be TRBD2 (5 bases). Germline CDR1 is LNHDA and CDR2 is SQIVND (reference sequence). Trimming pared 5 bases from V and 6 bases from J, leaving 17 bases between. This CDR3 contains 14 residues. CDR3 amino acids: CASSPRVEVPEQYF. The CDR3 DNA reads TGTGCCAGTAGTCCGAGGGTGGAGGTTCCCGAGCAGTACTTC.

V usage is TRBV6-2 or TRBV6-3 and J usage is TRBJ2-2; weak D call: TRBD2 (7 bases). CDR3 length equals 14 residues. V was pared by 5 bases and J by 2 bases, with 9 bases between. Germline-derived CDR1 and CDR2 are MNHEY and SVGEGT. CDR3 in DNA: TGTGCCAGCAGTGGGGGGGGCAACACCGGGGAGCTGTTTTTT. Amino acids: CASSGGGNTGELFF.

The chain employs TRBV20-1 and TRBJ1-2, with a weak D call TRBD1 (6 bases). Looked up from germline, CDR1 is DFQATT and CDR2 is SNEGSKA (reference sequence). The CDR3 is 16 amino acids. V was shortened by 3 bases and J by 0 bases, with 17 bases between the two germline ends. The CDR3 here is CSASRQGWSTNYGYTF. The CDR3 nucleotides are TGCAGTGCTAGTCGTCAGGGGTGGTCTACTAACTATGGCTACACCTTC.

V usage is TRBV21-1 and J usage is TRBJ2-2; TRBD2, the D gene given by the table, was not confirmed from the DNA. TRBV21-1 is given as a pseudogene. This CDR3 is built from 14 residues. CDR3 sequence: CASSTRRGTGELFF. DNA of the CDR3: TGTGCCAGCAGCACGAGACGGGGGACCGGGGAGCTGTTTTTT.

This rearrangement joins TRBV19 to TRBJ2-3; D is possibly TRBD1 (5 bases). Germline CDR1 and CDR2: LNHDA and SQIVND (reference sequence). The CDR3 sequence is 12 residues long. The V gene lost 7 bases and the J gene lost 3 bases, with 8 bases spanning the gap. The chain's CDR3 is CASKGRTDTQYF. The CDR3 nucleotides are TGTGCCAGTAAGGGGCGGACAGATACGCAGTATTTT.

V is TRBV7-6 and J is TRBJ2-1, with 12 positions matching TRBD2. This CDR3 is 14 amino acids long. The germline gives CDR1 SGHVS, CDR2 FNYEAQ. Trimming at V came to 7 bases and at J to 7 bases, leaving 5 bases not matched to a gene. The DNA for the CDR3 is TGTGCCAGCAAGGGACTAGCGGGCGGAAATGAGCAGTTCTTC. Protein: CASKGLAGGNEQFF.

The J gene is TRBJ2-7, the V gene TRBV7-2, with D perhaps matching TRBD1 (6 bases). V lost 1 base and J 2 bases, leaving 9 bases between the germline ends. Per the germline V gene, CDR1 is SGHTA and CDR2 is FQGNSA. This CDR3 contains 14 residues. The CDR3, as DNA: TGTGCCAGCAGCTTAGAACAGGGTCCCTACGAGCAGTACTTC. Protein product: CASSLEQGPYEQYF.

J is TRBJ2-3 and V is TRBV5-1, with a weak D call TRBD1 (6 bases). Germline V lookup: CDR1 SGHRS, CDR2 YFSETQ. The CDR3 covers 14 residues. The germline V and J ends were trimmed by 3 bases and 3 bases, with 11 bases remaining between them. Here the CDR3 reads CASSSGQRTDTQYF. In DNA form, the CDR3 reads TGCGCCAGCAGCTCCGGACAGCGAACAGATACGCAGTATTTT.

The chain has TRBV18 and TRBJ1-1; D possibly corresponds to TRBD1 (6 bases). V was cut by 1 base and J by 1 base, with 10 bases left in between. CDR1 is KGHSH, CDR2 LQKENI, per germline. This CDR3 is 15 amino acids long. The DNA for the CDR3 is TGTGCCAGCTCACCACAACAGGGCCAGAACACTGAAGCTTTCTTT. Translation gives CASSPQQGQNTEAFF.

There are a few counts of this clone. The rearrangement uses TRBV2 and TRBJ2-2; 10 bases match TRBD1. From germline, CDR1 is SNHLY and CDR2 FYNNEI. This CDR3 spans 15 amino acids. The J segment lost 5 bases and the V segment lost 1 base, leaving 1 base of the junction unmatched. The CDR3 nucleotides read TGTGCCAGCAGTGAAGGGACAGGGGGAACCGGGGAGCTGTTTTTT. As protein: CASSEGTGGTGELFF.

The rearrangement joins TRBV18 to TRBJ2-3; D is perhaps TRBD2 (5 bases). The CDR3 is 14 amino acids. Germline-derived CDR1 and CDR2 are KGHSH and LQKENI. V was pared by 3 bases and J by 0 bases, with 7 bases between. In DNA, the CDR3 is TGTGCCAGCTCACCGGGAGCTAGCACAGATACGCAGTATTTT. Its protein is CASSPGASTDTQYF.

Here the CDR3 DNA reads TGTGCCAGCAGCCAAACCGGGACTAGTTCAGTTCAACGGTACTTC. This gives the protein CASSQTGTSSVQRYF. V gene TRBV4-2 combines with J gene TRBJ2-5; the match to TRBD2 covers 8 bases. Germline CDR1 reads LGHNA; CDR2 reads YNFKEQ. This CDR3 has 15 amino acids. The V gene end was trimmed by 2 bases and the J gene end by 13 bases; junction bases not matched to a gene: 15.

This chain joins TRBV30 and TRBJ1-4; 9 nucleotides agree with TRBD1. V was clipped by 4 bases and J by 7 bases; unmatched bases: 10. The CDR3 extends over 15 amino acids. CDR1 is GTSNPN, CDR2 SVGIG, per germline (reference sequence). The CDR3 here is CAWTPGGQGLEKLFF. CDR3 nucleotides: TGTGCCTGGACCCCCGGGGGACAGGGACTTGAAAAACTGTTTTTT.

V usage is TRBV6-5 and J usage is TRBJ1-2; the D is unclear. Trimming removed 6 bases at V and 5 bases at J, with 10 bases between. The CDR3 totals 12 residues. Germline lookup yields CDR1 MNHEY and CDR2 SVGAGI. The CDR3 sequence is CASSLRGYGYTF. The CDR3 nucleotides are TGTGCCAGCAGCCTAAGAGGGTATGGCTACACCTTC.

The chain carries TRBV6-5 and TRBJ1-5, with 7 bases that match TRBD1. V trimming: 8 bases; J trimming: 3 bases; junction bases outside the gene matches: 7. The CDR3 totals 14 residues. Germline lookup yields CDR1 MNHEY and CDR2 SVGAGI. CDR3 region: CASERQGSNQPQHF. CDR3 coding DNA: TGTGCCAGCGAGAGACAGGGTTCCAATCAGCCCCAGCATTTT.

J is TRBJ2-3 and V is TRBV27; a possible D gene is TRBD2 (6 bases). CDR1 MNHEY and CDR2 SMNVEV come from the germline V gene (reference sequence). The CDR3 contains 14 residues. V was clipped by 2 bases and J by 9 bases, with 15 bases between them. The CDR3 DNA is TGTGCCAGCAGTTTAGGGATCGGGGGATGGACGCAGTATTTT. It translates to CASSLGIGGWTQYF.

The chain couples TRBV5-1 to TRBJ2-1; 15 bases match TRBD2. Germline CDR1 is SGHRS and CDR2 is YFSETQ. CDR3 size: 19 residues. V lost 4 bases to trimming and J lost 2 bases; unmatched junction nucleotides: 10. The DNA for the CDR3 is TGCGCCAGCAGCCCCTTCGGACTAGCGGGAGGGCCGCCCTACAATGAGCAGTTCTTC. This gives the protein CASSPFGLAGGPPYNEQFF.

The gene calls are TRBV27 and TRBJ1-5, with no clear D. The CDR3 spans 12 residues. Trimming cost V 6 bases and J 9 bases, with 12 bases left between them. Germline assignment: CDR1 MNHEY and CDR2 SMNVEV (reference sequence). The CDR3 DNA reads TGTGCCAGCAGGCAAAACCGGGGGCCCCAGCATTTT. Its protein is CASRQNRGPQHF.

The V call is TRBV19, the J call TRBJ2-1; D is possibly TRBD1 (5 bases). The CDR3 has 13 amino acids. With 0 bases removed from V and 9 bases from J, the gap between germline ends came to 9 bases. Germline CDR1 LNHDA, CDR2 SQIVND (reference sequence). The CDR3 coding sequence is TGTGCCAGTAGTATAGATCTCACAGGTGAGCAGTTCTTC. This translates into CASSIDLTGEQFF.

This clone was seen a few times. This sequence joins TRBV5-1 and TRBJ2-5; D call uncertain. CDR1 is SGHRS and CDR2 is YFSETQ in the germline V gene. V lost 4 bases and J lost 9, with 16 bases in between. CDR3 length: 13 amino acids. The CDR3 is CASSGQAVKAQYF. In DNA form, the CDR3 reads TGCGCCAGCAGCGGCCAGGCCGTTAAGGCCCAGTACTTC. Full variable domain (rest looked up from reference TRBV5-1 and TRBJ2-5): KAGVTQTPRYLIKTRGQQVTLSCSPISGHRSVSWYQQTPGQGLQFLFEYFSETQRNKGNFPGRFSGRQFSNSRSEMNVSTLELGDSALYLCASSGQAVKAQYFGPGTRLLVL.

The rearrangement uses TRBV19 and TRBJ1-2; 7 bases align to TRBD1. The length of the CDR3 is 14 residues. Trimming at V came to 6 bases and at J to 0 bases, leaving 4 bases not matched to a gene. CDR1 and CDR2 from the germline V gene are LNHDA and SQIVND (reference sequence). The CDR3 spells CASSLDRSNYGYTF. DNA for the CDR3: TGTGCCAGTAGCCTGGACAGGTCTAACTATGGCTACACCTTC.

This clone was detected once. As DNA, the CDR3 is TGTGCCAGCAGCTTACGTAAGGGGGCGCTGGCCACTGAAGCTTTCTTT. As protein: CASSLRKGALATEAFF. The chain couples TRBV11-2 to TRBJ1-1, with TRBD1 matching over 7 bases. The V gene end was trimmed by 2 bases and the J gene end by 4 bases; junction bases not matched to a gene: 10. The CDR3 is 16 residues long. Germline V gene sequence: CDR1 SGHAT, CDR2 FQNNGV. The full variable domain, completed using reference TRBV11-2 and TRBJ1-1, is EAGVAQSPRYKIIEKRQSVAFWCNPISGHATLYWYQQILGQGPKLLIQFQNNGVVDDSQLPKDRFSAERLKGVDSTLKIQPAKLEDSAVYLCASSLRKGALATEAFFGQGTRLTVV.

This clone was detected a few times. The chain joins TRBV2 to TRBJ1-2; TRBD1 matches 10 bases. The V segment lost 6 bases and the J segment 1 base; nucleotides outside the gene matches: 5. From germline, CDR1 is SNHLY and CDR2 FYNNEI. This CDR3 comprises 15 residues. This CDR3 reads CASRPGQGRNYGYTF. The DNA for the CDR3 is TGTGCCAGCAGGCCGGGACAGGGGCGTAACTATGGCTACACCTTC.

J is TRBJ1-1 and V is TRBV11-2; tentative D call: TRBD1 (5 bases). The germline V gene encodes CDR1 SGHAT and CDR2 FQNNGV. The length of the CDR3 is 18 residues. V was cut by 5 bases and J by 6 bases, with 28 bases left in between. The CDR3 DNA is TGTGCCAGCAGCCGACTCCCCGGTAGGGGAGGCTCGGGCGCTGAAGCTTTCTTT. The encoded protein is CASSRLPGRGGSGAEAFF.

This clone has more than one count but fewer than ten. The V gene is TRBV7-2, the J gene TRBJ1-3; D is perhaps TRBD1 (5 bases). Trimming stripped 1 base from V and 2 bases from J, with 6 bases between. Germline V CDR1 and CDR2: SGHTA, FQGNSA. This CDR3 contains 14 residues. The chain's CDR3 is CASSLVRAGNTIYF. The CDR3 DNA sequence: TGTGCCAGCAGCTTAGTCAGGGCTGGAAACACCATATATTTT.

This clone was seen just once. The chain uses TRBV19 and TRBJ2-5, with D possibly TRBD1 on 5 matching bases. The CDR3 is made up of 13 amino acids. Trimming removed 3 bases from V and 2 bases from J, with 7 bases in between. From germline, CDR1 is LNHDA and CDR2 SQIVND (reference sequence). The CDR3 coding sequence is TGTGCCAGTAGTATGCAGGGTCAAGAGACCCAGTACTTC. Translated, it gives CASSMQGQETQYF.

The chain links TRBV30 to TRBJ2-3; 13 bases map to TRBD2. CDR3 size: 13 residues. The V segment lost 8 bases and the J segment 4 bases; nucleotides outside the gene matches: 3. The germline V gene encodes CDR1 GTSNPN and CDR2 SVGIG (reference sequence). The CDR3 coding sequence is TGTGCCCTACTAGCGGGGGGGCCAGATACGCAGTATTTT. This sequence encodes CALLAGGPDTQYF.